The source of this TCR beta chain is a study of vaccination and CD4 T cells after COVID-19. Notes on this clonotype: Its antigen is as yet unknown.

An Oncomine TCR Beta short-read assay was used to sequence the DNA from cultured CD4+ T cells. TCRdb re-called the PCR reads with MiXCR, one entry per CDR3 protein. The profile covers about 21,000 distinct CDR3 sequences, with 30% to 45% appearing a single time and about 4.5% taken by the ten largest. Germline V CDR1 and CDR2: SEHNR, FQNEAQ (reference sequence). The CDR3 covers 16 residues. V lost 7 bases to trimming and J lost 4 bases, with 21 bases between them. Treatment specified: roughly 10-day PBMC culture with coronavirus spike peptide pools or control peptides (ViraFEST assay). Positivity by PCR occurred from March to December 2020, a period that predated US Alpha, Beta and Delta variants. Alongside about 9.1 IU/ml IL-2 and roughly 10 ug/ml peptide pools, PBMCs were cultured at about 2.2 million per well.

The chain uses TRBV7-9 and TRBJ2-3; D is uncertain. Sequenced material: CD4+ T cells from blood, cultured in vitro, taken before SARS-CoV-2 vaccination. This receptor was identified in a human donor who had recovered from COVID-19. CDR3 region: CASTSQTALRADTQYF. DNA of the CDR3: TGTGCCAGCACCTCCCAAACGGCTCTACGAGCAGATACGCAGTATTTT.